This T cell receptor (beta chain) was documented in a study of blood T cell dynamics during melanoma immunotherapy. Comment on this clone: Its specificity is unknown.

Study results and limitations: It remained unknown if the driving T cell clones were melanoma-specific.

The time point denotes: week 3, after first cycle of checkpoint inhibitor. Per germline, CDR1 SGHKS and CDR2 YYEKEE (reference sequence). Trimming left V 0 bases short and J 1 base short, with 10 bases between. The CDR3 is made up of 15 amino acids. For sorted CD8+ subsets, all extracted DNA was loaded. TCRdb keeps only in-frame clones here, not all; method: immunoSEQ multiplex PCR. Of roughly 780 clones detected, 60% to 75% appear once; the ten largest clones hold 27%. The origin of this receptor is a human donor with melanoma. The chain joins TRBV5-5 to TRBJ1-1, with D unresolved. The input for sequencing was central memory CD8+ T cells from blood, taken from a patient treated with checkpoint blockade. CDR3 sequence (DNA): TGTGCCAGCAGCTTGGGCTATTTAGGGAACACTGAAGCTTTCTTT. Translated: CASSLGYLGNTEAFF.